The 9 T cell receptor beta chains below come from one sample, sequenced in a study of neoadjuvant anti-PD-1 for oral cavity cancer. Method: immunoSEQ multiplex PCR; TCRdb's copy keeps in-frame clones and lacks some. The sample holds 72,000 or so clones, 86% seen once. Described time point: after neoadjuvant nivolumab, at surgical resection. Sequences were derived from PBMCs, sampled after nivolumab (anti-PD-1) treatment. These receptors were obtained from a person aged 35 to 85 with oral cavity squamous cell carcinoma.

The chain links TRBV7-3 to TRBJ2-1; possibly TRBD1 for D (5 bases). CDR3 size: 14 residues. Trimming took off 5 bases at V and 7 bases at J, with 15 bases between the two ends. Germline CDR1 is SGHTA and CDR2 is FQGTGA. CDR3 sequence (DNA): TGTGCCAGCAGCCCGGCCGTTGGGGCGAATGAGCAGTTCTTC. Its translation is CASSPAVGANEQFF.

This clone came up once. The rearrangement links TRBV18 to TRBJ2-7, with 11 bases matching TRBD1. CDR1 KGHSH and CDR2 LQKENI come from the germline V gene. V shed 6 bases and J 3 bases; nucleotides not matched to a gene: 4. CDR3 length equals 14 residues. The CDR3 sequence is CASSAGTGGYEQYF. The DNA for the CDR3 is TGTGCCAGCTCCGCCGGGACAGGGGGCTACGAGCAGTACTTC.

J is TRBJ2-3 and V is TRBV7-9; D is perhaps TRBD2 (7 bases). The germline CDR1 and CDR2 sequences are SEHNR and FQNEAQ (reference sequence). The CDR3 is 17 amino acids. V lost 1 base and J 3 bases, leaving 17 bases between the germline ends. The CDR3 region has the DNA TGTGCCAGCAGCTTAGGGGACCGGGGGGCTAGAACAGATACGCAGTATTTT. It yields the protein CASSLGDRGARTDTQYF.

The chain recombines TRBV27 with TRBJ1-2; no clear D gene. Per the germline V gene, CDR1 is MNHEY and CDR2 is SMNVEV (reference sequence). The CDR3 is 13 amino acids. With 3 bases removed from V and 8 bases from J, the gap between germline ends came to 13 bases. The CDR3 nucleotides read TGTGCCAGCAGTTTCAGTACCCTGGGCGGCTACACCTTC. Translated, it gives CASSFSTLGGYTF.

J is TRBJ2-2 and V is TRBV10-3, with D maybe TRBD1 (6 bases). The CDR3 extends over 13 amino acids. The germline V gene has CDR1 ENHRY and CDR2 SYGVKD. With 9 bases removed from V and 5 bases from J, the gap between germline ends came to 13 bases. The CDR3 region is CAIQGFETGELFF. Written as DNA, the CDR3 is TGTGCCATTCAGGGGTTTGAGACCGGGGAGCTGTTTTTT.

V is TRBV6-6 and J is TRBJ2-7; TRBD1 matches 7 bases. The V gene end was trimmed by 6 bases and the J gene end by 0 bases; junction bases not matched to a gene: 8. This CDR3 has 15 residues. Per the germline V gene, CDR1 is MNHNY and CDR2 is SVGAGI (reference sequence). CDR3 sequence reads: CASRHGQENSYEQYF. For the CDR3, the DNA is TGTGCCAGCAGACACGGACAGGAGAACTCCTACGAGCAGTACTTC.

The chain joins TRBV11-2 to TRBJ2-7, with TRBD1 matching over 7 bases. The CDR3 has 12 amino acids. Looked up from germline, CDR1 is SGHAT and CDR2 is FQNNGV. V dropped 3 bases and J dropped 12; count of bases not matched to a gene: 8. The CDR3, as DNA: TGTGCCAGCAGCTTCCGACAGGGTCCGAGGTACTTC. Translating it yields CASSFRQGPRYF.

The V and J genes are TRBV7-9 and TRBJ2-2; the D gene is possibly TRBD1 (7 bases). Germline CDR1 and CDR2: SEHNR and FQNEAQ (reference sequence). The CDR3 length is 15 residues. V lost 1 base and J 5 bases, leaving 11 bases between the germline ends. The chain's CDR3 is CASSLGRGRTGELFF. The CDR3 bases are TGTGCCAGCAGCTTAGGCAGGGGGAGGACCGGGGAGCTGTTTTTT.

This chain joins TRBV5-1 and TRBJ2-3; 10 nucleotides align to TRBD1. With V trimmed by 2 bases and J by 0 bases, 9 bases remained unmatched. The germline V gene encodes CDR1 SGHRS and CDR2 YFSETQ. CDR3 length equals 18 residues. In DNA form, the CDR3 reads TGCGCCAGCAGCTTAAGAGACAGGGGGCCCACTAGCACAGATACGCAGTATTTT. Its translation is CASSLRDRGPTSTDTQYF.